The present TCR beta chain was sequenced within a study of cytomegalovirus exposure and HLA in healthy donors. Whole-study context: Drawn from HLA-typed donors, approximately 85 million unique TCRs were held in an early data release. Assignment to the Caucasian-associated ancestry cluster applied to about 80% of the approximately 420 genotyped donors.

CDR3 size: 16 residues. The germline CDR1 and CDR2 sequences are SGHNT and YYREEE (reference sequence). V was pared by 2 bases and J by 5 bases, with 17 bases between. Study-level findings and limits: TCR beta V- and J-gene trimming, according to a later analysis, was linked to a missense DCLRE1C variant.

13 Jbeta primers and 60 Vbeta primers were used for the PCR. TCRdb's copy holds only in-frame clones and misses some; the assay was immunoSEQ multiplex PCR. This sample has 100,000 to 150,000 clones, with about three quarters found just once. With respect to this clone: Antigen unknown.

The material sequenced was PBMCs. The chain joins TRBV5-4 to TRBJ2-1, with a weak D call TRBD1 (6 bases). This sequence originates from a woman aged 18-29 years in good health and CMV-seronegative. The CDR3 region has the DNA TGTGCCAGCAGCTTCCAGGGGCTACGGGATAACAATGAGCAGTTCTTC. Protein: CASSFQGLRDNNEQFF.